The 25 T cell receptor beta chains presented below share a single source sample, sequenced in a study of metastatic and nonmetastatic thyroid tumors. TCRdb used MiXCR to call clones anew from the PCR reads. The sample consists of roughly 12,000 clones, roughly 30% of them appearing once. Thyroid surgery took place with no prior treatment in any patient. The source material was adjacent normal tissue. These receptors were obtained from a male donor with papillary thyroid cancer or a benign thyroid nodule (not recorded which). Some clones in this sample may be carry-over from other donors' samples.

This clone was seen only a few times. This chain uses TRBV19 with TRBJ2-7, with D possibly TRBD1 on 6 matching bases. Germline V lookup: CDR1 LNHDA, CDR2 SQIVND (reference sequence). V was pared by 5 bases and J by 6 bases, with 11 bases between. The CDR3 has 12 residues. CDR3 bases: TGTGCCAGTAGTGAATCCAGGGGCGAGCAGTACTTC. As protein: CASSESRGEQYF.

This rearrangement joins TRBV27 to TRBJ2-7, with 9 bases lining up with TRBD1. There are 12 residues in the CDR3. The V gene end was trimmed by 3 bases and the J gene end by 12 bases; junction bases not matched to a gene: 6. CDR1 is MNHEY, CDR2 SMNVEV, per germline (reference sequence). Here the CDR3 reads CASSLGQGLRYF. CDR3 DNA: TGTGCCAGCAGTTTGGGACAGGGTTTGCGGTACTTC.

Here the CDR3 reads CASSQDEGRGTAGGYTF. As DNA, the CDR3 is TGTGCCAGCAGCCAAGATGAGGGCAGGGGCACAGCTGGTGGCTACACCTTC. This chain joins TRBV4-2 and TRBJ1-2, with D tentatively TRBD1 (6 bases). CDR3 length: 17 residues. V dropped 0 bases and J dropped 7 bases, with 21 bases sitting between them. In germline, CDR1 is LGHNA, CDR2 YNFKEQ.

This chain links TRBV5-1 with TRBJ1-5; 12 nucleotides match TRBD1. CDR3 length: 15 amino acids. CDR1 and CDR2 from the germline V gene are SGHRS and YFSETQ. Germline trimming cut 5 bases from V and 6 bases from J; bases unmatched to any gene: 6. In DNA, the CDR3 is TGCGCCAGCAGTACGGGACAGGGGGCAGGTCAGCCCCAGCATTTT. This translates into CASSTGQGAGQPQHF.

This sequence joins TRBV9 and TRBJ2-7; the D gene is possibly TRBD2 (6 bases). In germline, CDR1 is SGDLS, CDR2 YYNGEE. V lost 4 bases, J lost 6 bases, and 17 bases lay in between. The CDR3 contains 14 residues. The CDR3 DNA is TGTGCCAGCAGCTTGCGGGACCTGGAGGGCGAGCAGTACTTC. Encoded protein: CASSLRDLEGEQYF.

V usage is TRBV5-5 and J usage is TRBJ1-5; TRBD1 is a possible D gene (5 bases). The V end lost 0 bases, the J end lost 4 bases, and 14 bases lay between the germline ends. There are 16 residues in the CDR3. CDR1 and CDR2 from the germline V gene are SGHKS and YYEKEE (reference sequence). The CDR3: CASSLGPGYKNQPQHF. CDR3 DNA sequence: TGTGCCAGCAGCTTGGGGCCAGGGTACAAGAATCAGCCCCAGCATTTT.

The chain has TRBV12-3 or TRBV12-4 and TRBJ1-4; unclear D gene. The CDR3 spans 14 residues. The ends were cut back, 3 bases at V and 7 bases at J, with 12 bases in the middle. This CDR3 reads CASSLSKGSEKLFF. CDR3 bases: TGTGCCAGCAGTTTGTCCAAAGGGAGTGAAAAACTGTTTTTT.

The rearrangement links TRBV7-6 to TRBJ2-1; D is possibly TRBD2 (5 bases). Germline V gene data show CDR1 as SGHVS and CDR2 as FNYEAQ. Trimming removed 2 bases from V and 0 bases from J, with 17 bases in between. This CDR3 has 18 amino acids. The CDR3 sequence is CASSLSAYGESSYNEQFF. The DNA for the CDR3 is TGTGCCAGCAGCTTATCGGCTTATGGGGAGAGCTCCTACAATGAGCAGTTCTTC.

The CDR3 loop is CASSWSGSKANEQFF. CDR3 coding DNA: TGTGCCAGCAGCTGGAGCGGGAGCAAGGCCAATGAGCAGTTCTTC. The chain couples TRBV11-1 to TRBJ2-1; TRBD2 matches 8 bases. There are 15 residues in the CDR3. The V gene's germline CDR1 is SGHAT and CDR2 FQDESV (reference sequence). Trimming took 4 bases from V and 6 from J; bases not matched to a gene: 8. Together with reference TRBV11-1 and TRBJ2-1, the CDR3 gives the full variable domain: EAEVAQSPRYKITEKSQAVAFWCDPISGHATLYWYRQILGQGPELLVQFQDESVVDDSQLPKDRFSAERLKGVDSTLKIQPAELGDSAMYLCASSWSGSKANEQFFGPGTRLTVL.

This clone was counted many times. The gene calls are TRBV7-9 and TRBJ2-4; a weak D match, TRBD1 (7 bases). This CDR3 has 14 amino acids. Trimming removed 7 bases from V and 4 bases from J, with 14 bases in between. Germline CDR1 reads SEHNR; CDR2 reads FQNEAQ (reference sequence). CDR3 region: CASNPGGGKNIQYF. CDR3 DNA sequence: TGTGCCAGCAACCCAGGGGGAGGTAAAAACATTCAGTACTTC.

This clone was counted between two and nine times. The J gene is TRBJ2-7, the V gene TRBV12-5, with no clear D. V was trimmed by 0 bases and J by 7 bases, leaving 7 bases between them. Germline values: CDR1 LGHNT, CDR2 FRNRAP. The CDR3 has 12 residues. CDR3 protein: CASGLVFGEQYF. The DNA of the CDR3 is TGTGCTAGTGGTTTGGTGTTCGGGGAGCAGTACTTC.

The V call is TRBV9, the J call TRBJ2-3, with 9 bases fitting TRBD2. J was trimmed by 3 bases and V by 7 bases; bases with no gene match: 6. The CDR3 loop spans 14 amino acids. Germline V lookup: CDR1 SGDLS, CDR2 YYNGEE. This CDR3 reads CASADSGRTDTQYF. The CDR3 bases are TGTGCCAGCGCTGATAGCGGGAGAACAGATACGCAGTATTTT.

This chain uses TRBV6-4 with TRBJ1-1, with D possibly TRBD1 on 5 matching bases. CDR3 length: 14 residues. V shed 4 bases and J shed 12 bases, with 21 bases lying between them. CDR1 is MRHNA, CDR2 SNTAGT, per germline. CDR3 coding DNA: TGTGCCAGCAGTGTATCGGGGGGGGAGGGTGGGCCTTTCTTT. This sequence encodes CASSVSGGEGGPFF.

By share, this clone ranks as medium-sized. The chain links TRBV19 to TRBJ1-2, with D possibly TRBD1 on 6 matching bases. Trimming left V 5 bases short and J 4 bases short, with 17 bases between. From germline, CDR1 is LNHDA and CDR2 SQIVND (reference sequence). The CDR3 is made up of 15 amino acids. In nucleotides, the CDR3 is TGTGCCAGTAGTCGAAACACAGGGATCGGCTATGGCTACACCTTC. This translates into CASSRNTGIGYGYTF.

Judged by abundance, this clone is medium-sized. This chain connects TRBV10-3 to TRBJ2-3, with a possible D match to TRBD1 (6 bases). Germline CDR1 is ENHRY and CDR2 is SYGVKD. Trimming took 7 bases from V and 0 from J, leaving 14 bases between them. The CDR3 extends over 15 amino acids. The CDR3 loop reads CAINPGTPSTDTQYF. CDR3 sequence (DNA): TGTGCCATCAATCCCGGGACACCTAGCACAGATACGCAGTATTTT.

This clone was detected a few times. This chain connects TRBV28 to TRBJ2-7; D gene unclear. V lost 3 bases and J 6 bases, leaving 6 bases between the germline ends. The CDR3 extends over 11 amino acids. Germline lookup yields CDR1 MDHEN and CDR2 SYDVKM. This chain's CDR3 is CASSFRPEQYF. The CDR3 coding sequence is TGTGCCAGCAGTTTCAGGCCCGAGCAGTACTTC.

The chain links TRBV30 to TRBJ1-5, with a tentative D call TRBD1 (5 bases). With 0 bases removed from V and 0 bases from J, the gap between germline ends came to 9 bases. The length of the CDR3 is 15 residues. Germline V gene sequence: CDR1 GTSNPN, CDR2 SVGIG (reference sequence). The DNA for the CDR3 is TGTGCCTGGAGTGTAAATGGGGCTAGCAATCAGCCCCAGCATTTT. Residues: CAWSVNGASNQPQHF. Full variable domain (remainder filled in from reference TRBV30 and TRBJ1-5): SQTIHQWPATLVQPVGSPLSLECTVEGTSNPNLYWYRQAAGRGLQLLFYSVGIGQISSEVPQNLSASRPQDRQFILSSKKLLLSDSGFYLCAWSVNGASNQPQHFGDGTRLSIL.

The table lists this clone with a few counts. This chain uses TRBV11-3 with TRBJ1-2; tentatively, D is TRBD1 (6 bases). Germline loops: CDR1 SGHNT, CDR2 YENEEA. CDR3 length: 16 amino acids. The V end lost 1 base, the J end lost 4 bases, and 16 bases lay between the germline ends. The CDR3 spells CASSLASMDRGYGYTF. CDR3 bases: TGTGCCAGCAGCTTAGCATCTATGGACAGAGGCTATGGCTACACCTTC.

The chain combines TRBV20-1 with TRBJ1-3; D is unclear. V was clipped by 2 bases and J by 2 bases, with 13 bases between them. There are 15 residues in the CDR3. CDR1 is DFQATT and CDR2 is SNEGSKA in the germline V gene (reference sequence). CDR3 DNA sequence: TGCAGTGCTAGATTGAGGGAGCTCACTGGAAACACCATATATTTT. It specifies CSARLRELTGNTIYF.

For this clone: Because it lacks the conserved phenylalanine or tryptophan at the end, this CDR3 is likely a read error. The CDR3 DNA reads as TGCGCCAGCTCACCCGGATTCGGGGGCCTCGAAGCTTTCTCT. Its translation is CASSPGFGGLEAFS. The chain recombines TRBV18 with TRBJ1-1, with a weak D call TRBD1 (6 bases). Looked up from germline, CDR1 is KGHSH and CDR2 is LQKENI. This CDR3 contains 14 residues.

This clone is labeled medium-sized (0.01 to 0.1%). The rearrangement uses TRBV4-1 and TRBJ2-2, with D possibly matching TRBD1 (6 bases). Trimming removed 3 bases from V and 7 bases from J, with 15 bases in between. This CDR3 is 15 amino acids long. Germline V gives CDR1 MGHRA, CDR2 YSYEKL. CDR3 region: CASSHPDRFGGELFF. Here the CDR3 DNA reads TGCGCCAGCAGCCATCCCGACAGGTTTGGCGGGGAGCTGTTTTTT.

CDR3 region: CASSYSRGLAGDLNNEQFF. CDR3 nucleotides: TGTGCCAGCAGTTACTCACGGGGACTAGCGGGAGACTTAAACAATGAGCAGTTCTTC. The chain has TRBV6-2 or TRBV6-3 and TRBJ2-1; TRBD2 aligns across 14 bases. The CDR3 spans 19 residues. Unmatched junction bases numbered 9, after V lost 0 bases and J lost 5 bases. In germline, CDR1 is MNHEY, CDR2 SVGEGT.

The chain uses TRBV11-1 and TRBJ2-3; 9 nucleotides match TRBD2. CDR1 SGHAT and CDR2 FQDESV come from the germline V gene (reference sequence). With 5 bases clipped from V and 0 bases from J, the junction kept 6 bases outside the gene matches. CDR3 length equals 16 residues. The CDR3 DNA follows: TGTGCCAGCAGCCCAGGACTAGCGCGAAGCACAGATACGCAGTATTTT. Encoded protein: CASSPGLARSTDTQYF.

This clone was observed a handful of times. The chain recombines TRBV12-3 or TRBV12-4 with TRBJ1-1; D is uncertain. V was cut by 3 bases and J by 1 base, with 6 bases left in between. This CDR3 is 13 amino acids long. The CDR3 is CASSFRENTEAFF. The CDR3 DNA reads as TGTGCCAGCAGTTTTCGGGAGAACACTGAAGCTTTCTTT.

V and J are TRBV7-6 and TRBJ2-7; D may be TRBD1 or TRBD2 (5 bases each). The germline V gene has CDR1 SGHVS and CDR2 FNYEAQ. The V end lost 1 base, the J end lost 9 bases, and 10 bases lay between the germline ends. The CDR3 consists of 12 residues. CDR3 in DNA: TGTGCCAGCAGCTTAGGAAGGGGACGGCAGTACTTC. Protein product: CASSLGRGRQYF.